One and the same sample provided the 28 T cell receptor beta chains below, sequenced in a study of T-cell reconstitution after alpha-beta-depleted transplantation in children. Preparing the TCRbeta library involved the use of unique molecular identifiers. A single record per CDR3 protein comes from TCRdb applying MiXCR to the PCR reads. Among around 960,000 distinct CDR3 sequences, about 30% were seen once, and the ten largest hold 28%. The specimen was PBMCs, mostly from graft donor cells, collected 360 days after TCRalphabeta/CD19-depleted stem cell transplant. These receptors were collected from a boy under three years old who had a stem cell transplant for SCID, so the T cells may come from the graft donor.

This clonotype showed up just a few times. The gene calls are TRBV20-1 and TRBJ2-7; D remains ambiguous. Trimming took 2 bases from V and 3 from J, leaving 20 bases between them. This CDR3 is 16 amino acids long. Germline CDR1 DFQATT, CDR2 SNEGSKA (reference sequence). The CDR3 bases are TGCAGTGCTAGACTTCAATTGGGGTTCCCCGACTACGAGCAGTACTTC. Encoded protein: CSARLQLGFPDYEQYF.

J is TRBJ2-3 and V is TRBV12-3 or TRBV12-4; 10 bases line up with TRBD2. Trimming cost V 2 bases and J 5 bases; bases outside gene matches: 4. There are 15 residues in the CDR3. This CDR3 reads CASSLLLAGEDTQYF. CDR3 coding DNA: TGTGCCAGCAGTTTATTGCTAGCGGGAGAAGATACGCAGTATTTT.

The gene calls are TRBV20-1 and TRBJ1-4; D is uncertain. CDR1 is DFQATT, CDR2 SNEGSKA, per germline (reference sequence). This CDR3 contains 15 residues. Trimming took 5 bases from V and 8 from J, leaving 21 bases between them. The CDR3 region is CSAPNGREVTEKLFF. CDR3 in DNA: TGCAGTGCTCCCAACGGGAGGGAGGTAACGGAAAAACTGTTTTTT.

This clonotype occurred many times. The J gene is TRBJ2-1, the V gene TRBV28, with 9 bases aligning to TRBD2. The CDR3 runs 16 residues. V shed 4 bases, J shed 5 bases, and the junction held 9 bases outside the gene matches. Per germline, CDR1 MDHEN and CDR2 SYDVKM. Written as DNA, the CDR3 is TGTGCCAGCAGTTCCTCAAGCGGGGGGCTACACAATGAGCAGTTCTTC. It is translated as CASSSSSGGLHNEQFF. Looking up the rest from reference TRBV28 and TRBJ2-1 gives the full variable domain: DVKVTQSSRYLVKRTGEKVFLECVQDMDHENMFWYRQDPGLGLRLIYFSYDVKMKEKGDIPEGYSVSREKKERFSLILESASTNQTSMYLCASSSSSGGLHNEQFFGPGTRLTVL.

V usage is TRBV20-1 and J usage is TRBJ2-3; D tentatively reads TRBD1 or TRBD2 (6 bases each). V lost 6 bases and J lost 2, with 15 bases in between. Germline V CDR1 and CDR2: DFQATT, SNEGSKA (reference sequence). CDR3 size: 14 residues. The CDR3 nucleotides are TGCAGTGCACCTAAGGGGGGCTCCACAGATACGCAGTATTTT. Protein product: CSAPKGGSTDTQYF.

Only a few counts were recorded for this clonotype. The rearrangement links TRBV6-5 to TRBJ2-5; 8 nucleotides align to TRBD2. The CDR3 extends over 15 amino acids. V lost 2 bases to trimming and J lost 1 base; unmatched junction nucleotides: 3. Germline CDR1 and CDR2: MNHEY and SVGAGI. CDR3 nucleotides: TGTGCCAGCAGTTACCAGGGACTAGTCCAAGAGACCCAGTACTTC. Its protein product is CASSYQGLVQETQYF.

This clonotype was seen more than once but under ten times. CDR3: CASSTGTGGIYEQYF. The CDR3 DNA follows: TGTGCCAGCAGTACCGGGACAGGGGGCATATACGAGCAGTACTTC. The gene calls are TRBV27 and TRBJ2-7; 12 bases map to TRBD1. The CDR3 has 15 amino acids. The germline V gene has CDR1 MNHEY and CDR2 SMNVEV (reference sequence). The trim removed 5 bases at V and 4 bases at J, leaving 6 bases unmatched.

The rearrangement joins TRBV29-1 to TRBJ2-5; 10 positions agree with TRBD2. V shed 4 bases and J 5 bases; nucleotides not matched to a gene: 16. Germline CDR1 reads SQVTM; CDR2 reads ANQGSEA. This CDR3 contains 17 residues. DNA for the CDR3: TGCAGCGTTGGATTTAGCCTAGCGGGGGCCCGAAGGGAGACCCAGTACTTC. It specifies CSVGFSLAGARRETQYF.

The sample holds a few counts of this clonotype. The V gene is TRBV6-5, the J gene TRBJ2-7; 8 positions match TRBD2. Trimming removed 4 bases from V and 1 base from J; junction bases left unmatched: 6. There are 15 residues in the CDR3. Germline V gene sequence: CDR1 MNHEY, CDR2 SVGAGI. This CDR3 reads CASSSERGPSYEQYF. CDR3 in DNA: TGTGCCAGCAGTTCTGAGCGGGGGCCTTCCTACGAGCAGTACTTC.

This clonotype has ten or more counts. The rearrangement uses TRBV6-5 and TRBJ2-1; possibly TRBD1 or TRBD2 for D (6 bases each). There are 12 residues in the CDR3. The germline V gene has CDR1 MNHEY and CDR2 SVGAGI. V was cut by 6 bases and J by 7 bases, with 10 bases left in between. The DNA of the CDR3 is TGTGCCAGCAGCCGAGGGGGGAATGAGCAGTTCTTC. As protein: CASSRGGNEQFF.

The rearrangement uses TRBV20-1 and TRBJ1-2; D is possibly TRBD1 (5 bases). V was trimmed by 0 bases and J by 8 bases, leaving 10 bases between them. The CDR3 runs to 12 residues. CDR1 is DFQATT, CDR2 SNEGSKA, per germline (reference sequence). CDR3 coding DNA: TGCAGTGCTAGAGAAGGGGTCTGGGGCTACACCTTC. Protein product: CSAREGVWGYTF.

J is TRBJ1-2 and V is TRBV15; 7 bases match TRBD1. The V segment lost 9 bases and the J segment 0 bases; nucleotides outside the gene matches: 4. This CDR3 is built from 13 residues. Germline loops: CDR1 LNHNV, CDR2 YYDKDF (reference sequence). Here the CDR3 reads CATQTGTNYGYTF. The CDR3 region has the DNA TGTGCCACGCAGACAGGGACTAACTATGGCTACACCTTC.

The chain links TRBV9 to TRBJ2-1; no clear D gene. Between the trimmed V and J ends, which lost 4 bases and 4 bases, there was a span of 18 bases. This CDR3 has 16 residues. Germline CDR1 reads SGDLS; CDR2 reads YYNGEE. CDR3 in amino acids: CASSPRRTKPYNEQFF. The DNA for the CDR3 is TGTGCCAGCAGCCCAAGGCGGACCAAACCGTACAATGAGCAGTTCTTC.

The rearrangement joins TRBV28 to TRBJ2-7, with TRBD1 matching 8 bases. Germline loops: CDR1 MDHEN, CDR2 SYDVKM. J lost 3 bases, V lost 4 bases, and 11 bases had no gene match. The CDR3 runs to 16 residues. The CDR3 coding sequence is TGTGCCAGCAGTTCCCCCAGGGGGCTCAGATACTACGAGCAGTACTTC. Residues: CASSSPRGLRYYEQYF.

This clonotype has only one observation. The chain joins TRBV5-1 to TRBJ2-7; TRBD1 aligns across 7 bases. J lost 3 bases, V lost 4 bases, and 7 bases had no gene match. Germline V CDR1 and CDR2: SGHRS, YFSETQ. The CDR3 totals 14 residues. The CDR3, as DNA: TGCGCCAGCAGCCCGGGACAGCCACACTACGAGCAGTACTTC. It translates to CASSPGQPHYEQYF.

The chain employs TRBV5-1 and TRBJ1-1, with a tentative D call TRBD1 (6 bases). The CDR3 has 16 residues. Germline V gene sequence: CDR1 SGHRS, CDR2 YFSETQ. The V end lost 4 bases, the J end lost 5 bases, and 21 bases lay between the germline ends. CDR3 nucleotide sequence: TGCGCCAGCAGCCCAATTACAGGGCTTGGTCGGACTGAAGCTTTCTTT. Its protein product is CASSPITGLGRTEAFF.

The chain is built from TRBV11-2 and TRBJ2-3, with 9 bases identical to TRBD2. V lost 1 base to trimming and J lost 4 bases; unmatched junction nucleotides: 3. This CDR3 is built from 15 residues. CDR1 and CDR2 from the germline V gene are SGHAT and FQNNGV. The CDR3 DNA follows: TGTGCCAGCAGCTTAGGTGGGACTAGCCCAGATACGCAGTATTTT. This sequence encodes CASSLGGTSPDTQYF.

The genes are TRBV9 and TRBJ1-2; D not resolved. Trimming removed 3 bases from V and 13 bases from J, with 16 bases in between. The CDR3 has 12 amino acids. Per germline, CDR1 SGDLS and CDR2 YYNGEE. In nucleotides, the CDR3 is TGTGCCAGCAGCGGGGCGGCACGAGGCGCCACCTTC. It specifies CASSGAARGATF.

The chain recombines TRBV5-1 with TRBJ2-5; 9 bases fit TRBD1. Germline V gene data show CDR1 as SGHRS and CDR2 as YFSETQ. The CDR3 extends over 19 amino acids. The ends lost 4 bases at V and 5 bases at J; junction bases unmatched: 21. The CDR3 is CASSRRPGQGIGLWETQYF. The CDR3 bases are TGCGCCAGCAGCCGACGCCCGGGACAGGGAATTGGTTTGTGGGAGACCCAGTACTTC.

This rearrangement joins TRBV2 to TRBJ2-5, with D uncertain. V lost 2 bases and J 1 base, leaving 14 bases between the germline ends. CDR1 and CDR2 (germline): SNHLY, FYNNEI. This CDR3 is 16 amino acids long. The CDR3 loop reads CASSESLNAPQETQYF. CDR3 DNA: TGTGCCAGCAGTGAATCCCTCAACGCGCCCCAAGAGACCCAGTACTTC.

The rearrangement joins TRBV18 to TRBJ2-7; TRBD2 aligns across 10 bases. This CDR3 is 15 amino acids long. Germline V CDR1 and CDR2: KGHSH, LQKENI. J gave up 2 bases and V 6 bases, and 7 bases lay outside the gene matches. CDR3 amino acids: CASSPLAGGAYEQYF. Here the CDR3 DNA reads TGTGCCAGCTCGCCCTTAGCGGGGGGTGCCTACGAGCAGTACTTC.

The chain carries TRBV28 and TRBJ1-5; D not certain. Trimming took 2 bases from V and 1 from J, leaving 12 bases between them. The CDR3 sequence is 16 residues long. The germline V gene encodes CDR1 MDHEN and CDR2 SYDVKM. CDR3 coding DNA: TGTGCCAGCAGTTTAATCGGGGTGGGAAGCAATCAGCCCCAGCATTTT. It encodes CASSLIGVGSNQPQHF.

This clonotype was recorded at least ten times. This chain links TRBV6-2 or TRBV6-3 with TRBJ2-5; the match to TRBD1 covers 7 bases. After removal of 0 bases from V and 0 bases from J, the junction contained 4 bases not matched to a gene. In germline, CDR1 is MNHEY, CDR2 SVGEGT. This CDR3 region has 16 residues. The CDR3 DNA follows: TGTGCCAGCAGTTACTCCGGACAGGAGAACCAAGAGACCCAGTACTTC. This encodes CASSYSGQENQETQYF.

The chain is built from TRBV20-1 and TRBJ2-1; no clear D. Per germline, CDR1 DFQATT and CDR2 SNEGSKA (reference sequence). The CDR3 has 16 amino acids. V lost 2 bases to trimming and J lost 0 bases, with 14 bases between them. The CDR3 reads CSARMPLVNSYNEQFF. CDR3 sequence (DNA): TGCAGTGCTAGAATGCCTCTGGTAAACTCCTACAATGAGCAGTTCTTC.

The V and J genes are TRBV2 and TRBJ2-1, with no clear D. V lost 4 bases and J 2 bases, leaving 9 bases between the germline ends. Germline assignment: CDR1 SNHLY and CDR2 FYNNEI. The CDR3 contains 14 residues. CDR3 in DNA: TGTGCCAGCAGTGTTAACGGACCCTACAATGAGCAGTTCTTC. It translates to CASSVNGPYNEQFF.

This clonotype was picked up a small number of times. This chain connects TRBV29-1 to TRBJ2-2; TRBD1 or TRBD2 may be the D gene (7 bases each). The CDR3 spans 15 residues. Germline V gene data show CDR1 as SQVTM and CDR2 as ANQGSEA. V shed 1 base and J shed 3 bases, with 12 bases lying between them. DNA of the CDR3: TGCAGCGTTGAAGGGGAGGGGGCGTACACCGGGGAGCTGTTTTTT. Its protein is CSVEGEGAYTGELFF.

The rearrangement links TRBV4-1 to TRBJ1-2, with TRBD1 matching over 10 bases. Germline CDR1 is MGHRA and CDR2 is YSYEKL. V dropped 4 bases and J dropped 7; count of bases not matched to a gene: 9. The CDR3 contains 15 residues. As DNA, the CDR3 is TGCGCCAGCAGCCCTCGGGACGGGACAGGGGTTGGCTACACCTTC. Its translation: CASSPRDGTGVGYTF.

The CDR3 here is CASSSGRAEPYNEQFF. Written as DNA, the CDR3 is TGTGCCAGCAGTTCCGGGCGAGCGGAGCCCTACAATGAGCAGTTCTTC. This sequence joins TRBV27 and TRBJ2-1; D may be TRBD2 (5 bases). The CDR3 contains 16 residues. V was shortened by 4 bases and J by 2 bases, with 15 bases between the two germline ends. Per the germline V gene, CDR1 is MNHEY and CDR2 is SMNVEV (reference sequence).